The 17 T cell receptor beta chains below come from one sample, sequenced in a study of blood T cell repertoires in COVID-19. Profiled with immunoSEQ multiplex PCR; TCRdb holds only in-frame clones, not every one. This table has about 140,000 clones, about nine tenths appearing once. Input material: PBMCs or T cells enriched from blood (not recorded which). These receptor sequences come from a man over 45 who had recovered from COVID-19.

V and J are TRBV25-1 and TRBJ2-5; a possible D gene is TRBD1 (6 bases). Trimming removed 4 bases from V and 3 bases from J, with 9 bases in between. This CDR3 is 13 amino acids long. CDR1 and CDR2 (germline): MGHDK, SYGVNS. CDR3 bases: TGTGCCAGCAGTGCTGCAGGGGAAGAGACCCAGTACTTC. Translated, it gives CASSAAGEETQYF.

V is TRBV6-5 and J is TRBJ2-2; the match to TRBD2 covers 14 bases. V lost 5 bases, J lost 6 bases, and 2 bases stayed unmatched. Germline loops: CDR1 MNHEY, CDR2 SVGAGI. CDR3 length: 15 residues. CDR3 loop: CASSRGLAGAGELFF. CDR3 sequence (DNA): TGTGCCAGCAGTCGGGGACTAGCGGGAGCCGGGGAGCTGTTTTTT.

V gene TRBV5-1 combines with J gene TRBJ1-4; 7 bases map to TRBD1. Losses at the gene ends were 4 bases for V and 5 bases for J; bases not matched to a gene: 5. This CDR3 comprises 14 residues. Germline values: CDR1 SGHRS, CDR2 YFSETQ. The CDR3 protein is CASSATQGNEKLFF. DNA for the CDR3: TGCGCCAGCAGCGCAACACAGGGGAATGAAAAACTGTTTTTT. The full variable domain, its missing parts supplied by reference TRBV5-1 and TRBJ1-4, is KAGVTQTPRYLIKTRGQQVTLSCSPISGHRSVSWYQQTPGQGLQFLFEYFSETQRNKGNFPGRFSGRQFSNSRSEMNVSTLELGDSALYLCASSATQGNEKLFFGSGTQLSVL.

The rearrangement uses TRBV19 and TRBJ2-2, with 7 bases fitting TRBD1. This CDR3 contains 15 residues. Per the germline V gene, CDR1 is LNHDA and CDR2 is SQIVND (reference sequence). With 4 bases clipped from V and 1 base from J, the junction kept 3 bases outside the gene matches. The CDR3 here is CASSTRTGNTGELFF. As DNA, the CDR3 is TGTGCCAGTAGTACCCGGACAGGGAACACCGGGGAGCTGTTTTTT.

The chain combines TRBV11-2 with TRBJ2-3, with TRBD2 matching over 7 bases. V shed 4 bases, J shed 5 bases, and the junction held 6 bases outside the gene matches. Germline CDR1 SGHAT, CDR2 FQNNGV. This CDR3 is built from 14 residues. CDR3 bases: TGTGCCAGCAGCTCGGATACGGGGGGAGATACGCAGTATTTT. Its protein is CASSSDTGGDTQYF.

This sequence joins TRBV7-2 and TRBJ1-2; 7 positions match TRBD1. CDR1 SGHTA and CDR2 FQGNSA come from the germline V gene. The CDR3 has 14 amino acids. The ends lost 3 bases at V and 5 bases at J; junction bases unmatched: 6. The CDR3 DNA sequence: TGTGCCAGCAGCTTCATGCAGGGGGAGTATGGCTACACCTTC. Its translation is CASSFMQGEYGYTF.

The genes are TRBV6-6 and TRBJ1-1; D not certain. The CDR3 is made up of 14 amino acids. The V end was cut by 0 bases, the J end by 5 bases, with 10 bases between. CDR1 and CDR2 from the germline V gene are MNHNY and SVGAGI (reference sequence). CDR3 nucleotide sequence: TGTGCCAGCAGTTACTCTAGGGAGGAGACTGAAGCTTTCTTT. Translated, it gives CASSYSREETEAFF.

The chain carries TRBV6-4 and TRBJ1-4; the D gene is possibly TRBD1 (5 bases). CDR1 and CDR2 (germline): MRHNA, SNTAGT. V dropped 0 bases and J dropped 0 bases, with 17 bases sitting between them. The CDR3 length is 19 residues. CDR3 coding DNA: TGTGCCAGCAGTGACTCAAGGATTGTGTCGGGGGCAACTAATGAAAAACTGTTTTTT. Translated: CASSDSRIVSGATNEKLFF.

J is TRBJ1-1 and V is TRBV6-2 or TRBV6-3, with 7 bases lining up with TRBD1. Germline V gene data show CDR1 as MNHEY and CDR2 as SVGEGT. The junction had 6 bases not matched to a gene; V was cut back by 5 bases and J by 0 bases. The CDR3 runs 15 residues. The CDR3 is CASSRQGLVNTEAFF. As DNA, the CDR3 is TGTGCCAGCAGTCGACAGGGTTTGGTGAACACTGAAGCTTTCTTT.

This chain joins TRBV7-9 and TRBJ1-1; 7 bases agree with TRBD1. Germline V gene data show CDR1 as SEHNR and CDR2 as FQNEAQ (reference sequence). The CDR3 has 14 residues. V gave up 5 bases and J gave up 2 bases; unmatched junction bases: 5. The CDR3 protein is CASSTGALNTEAFF. Here the CDR3 DNA reads TGTGCCAGCAGCACAGGGGCTCTAAACACTGAAGCTTTCTTT.

This clone was picked up one time. The chain joins TRBV3-1 (or the pseudogene TRBV3-2) to TRBJ2-1; 10 positions match TRBD2. This CDR3 comprises 16 residues. The J segment lost 6 bases and the V segment lost 2 bases, leaving 7 bases of the junction unmatched. Germline V CDR1 and CDR2: LGHDT, YNNKEL (reference sequence). The CDR3 reads CASSQRRASGSNEQFF. The CDR3 nucleotides are TGTGCCAGCAGCCAACGGAGGGCTAGCGGGAGCAATGAGCAGTTCTTC.

A single count supports this clone. In nucleotides, the CDR3 is TGCGCCAGCATGGTACAGGGGAGAGGAGAGCAGTACTTC. This gives the protein CASMVQGRGEQYF. J is TRBJ2-7 and V is TRBV5-1; TRBD1 agrees at 7 bases. The V gene end was trimmed by 6 bases and the J gene end by 7 bases; junction bases not matched to a gene: 10. The CDR3 length is 13 residues. CDR1 and CDR2 (germline): SGHRS, YFSETQ.

The rearrangement joins TRBV15 to TRBJ1-1, with unresolved D. The V gene's germline CDR1 is LNHNV and CDR2 YYDKDF (reference sequence). The CDR3 totals 14 residues. V lost 0 bases to trimming and J lost 0 bases, with 5 bases between them. The CDR3 sequence: CATSRDVMNTEAFF. CDR3 sequence (DNA): TGTGCCACCAGCAGAGATGTTATGAACACTGAAGCTTTCTTT.

For the CDR3, the DNA is TGTGCCAGCAGCCATCGATACAGACTAGCGGGAAGGGAGCAGTACGTC. This translates into CASSHRYRLAGREQYV. The rearrangement uses TRBV7-8 and TRBJ2-7; 11 bases agree with TRBD2. The CDR3 sequence is 16 residues long. The junction had 13 bases not matched to a gene; V was cut back by 5 bases and J by 7 bases. Germline CDR1 SGHVS, CDR2 FQNEAQ.

This chain connects TRBV28 to TRBJ2-5, with 8 bases matching TRBD1. Germline V gives CDR1 MDHEN, CDR2 SYDVKM. This CDR3 is built from 15 residues. V was pared by 5 bases and J by 4 bases, with 9 bases of the junction left unmatched. The CDR3 spells CASSPGQVRLETQYF. DNA for the CDR3: TGTGCCAGCAGTCCGGGACAGGTCAGATTAGAGACCCAGTACTTC.

The V gene is TRBV7-2, the J gene TRBJ2-1; D is unclear. The CDR3 loop spans 13 amino acids. Trimming removed 3 bases at V and 7 bases at J, with 10 bases between. CDR1 is SGHTA and CDR2 is FQGNSA in the germline V gene. The CDR3 loop is CASSLIWANEQFF. The CDR3, as DNA: TGTGCCAGCAGCTTGATTTGGGCAAATGAGCAGTTCTTC.

The V call is TRBV7-2, the J call TRBJ1-2; 8 bases match TRBD1. The CDR3 is made up of 13 amino acids. J was trimmed by 4 bases and V by 5 bases; bases with no gene match: 3. Germline-derived CDR1 and CDR2 are SGHTA and FQGNSA. The CDR3 bases are TGTGCCAGCAGCCCGGACAGGGCCTATGGCTACACCTTC. Residues: CASSPDRAYGYTF.